This T cell receptor beta chain was profiled in a study of cytomegalovirus exposure and HLA in healthy donors. Findings of the study overall: Later genetic work tied a missense DCLRE1C variant to beta-chain V and J trimming. Per a prior analysis, the majority of TCR beta V segments were productive roughly 87% or roughly 30% of the time.

There are 16 residues in the CDR3. Germline CDR1 reads MNHNS; CDR2 reads SASEGT. J gave up 4 bases and V 4 bases, and 9 bases lay outside the gene matches. A word on this clone: Its antigen is currently unknown.

The PCR had 60 Vbeta and 13 Jbeta primers. Here immunoSEQ multiplex PCR was the method, and the copy in TCRdb shows in-frame clones only, minus some. The table has about 93,000 clones, about 82% seen once. Sequenced: PBMCs. This receptor was identified in a man aged 25-45 years in good health and CMV-seronegative. The rearrangement uses TRBV6-1 and TRBJ1-1; 10 bases are a match to TRBD1. CDR3 sequence reads: CASSAGTGEGGTEAFF. CDR3 nucleotide sequence: TGTGCCAGCAGTGCCGGGACAGGGGAGGGCGGCACTGAAGCTTTCTTT.